This T cell receptor beta chain was found in a study of OX40 agonist ivuxolimab in advanced cancers. Libraries were prepared by immunoSEQ multiplex PCR; TCRdb keeps only in-frame clonotypes and omits some of them. The table shows more than 60,000 clones, with 80% to 85% occurring only once. Whole-study results and caveats: Some nonresponders additionally presented with little normalized T-cell clonal expansion. Both CD4+ and CD8+ T cell populations in blood had undergone clonal expansion by week 6 at 0.1 to 3.0 mg/kg.

Germline trimming cut 0 bases from V and 7 bases from J; bases unmatched to any gene: 9. The length of the CDR3 is 16 residues. The germline V gene has CDR1 MRHNA and CDR2 SNTAGT. For this clone: Its antigen remains unknown.

The clonotype originates from an adult with an advanced solid tumor such as melanoma, head and neck, liver or kidney cancer. The chain links TRBV6-4 to TRBJ2-1, with 7 bases identical to TRBD2. The sample consisted of CD4+ or CD8+ T cells sorted from blood, taken in a trial of the OX40 agonist ivuxolimab. The CDR3 nucleotides read TGTGCCAGCAGTGACTCGAGTGATAGCGGGTCGAATGAGCAGTTCTTC. Protein product: CASSDSSDSGSNEQFF.